The entry that follows covers one TCR beta chain sequence. Only in-frame clones appear in the TCRdb table, and some are missing; sequencing was by immunoSEQ multiplex PCR. Found here are around 140,000 clones, approximately 92% of them singletons; the top ten hold 5.5% to 7%. V was cut by 5 bases and J by 3 bases, with 19 bases left in between. This CDR3 has 16 residues. The germline V gene has CDR1 LNHDA and CDR2 SQIVND (reference sequence). The sample comes from a study of control samples from healthy donors and cancer patients. The receptor comes from a man aged 18 to 35 in good health. The V and J genes are TRBV19 and TRBJ2-5; D is perhaps TRBD1 or TRBD2 (5 bases each). The specimen sequenced was blood. The CDR3 loop reads CASSPGAPSREETQYF. In DNA form, the CDR3 reads TGTGCCAGTAGTCCCGGAGCCCCTAGCAGGGAAGAGACCCAGTACTTC.